A selection of T cell receptor beta chains follows, all from one sample in a study of siplizumab effects on memory and regulatory T cells. Libraries were prepared by immunoSEQ multiplex PCR; TCRdb keeps only in-frame clonotypes and omits some of them. The top ten clones hold roughly 0.1% of a sample with some 63,000 clones, around 96% of them seen once. Sequencing used naive CD8+ T cells sorted from blood. The receptors here all came from a human donor in good health. Both conserved end residues are trimmed from each CDR3. Each record gives: V gene, J gene, clone size, CDR3 length, CDR3 protein. Clone size is given for some rows only: seen once, a few or many times, or a class if the clone is expanded.

v_call: TRBV19
j_call: TRBJ2-1
clone_size: .
cdr3_length: 14
cdr3_aa: ASSIGGRSSYNEQF

v_call: TRBV4-2
j_call: TRBJ2-1
clone_size: .
cdr3_length: 15
cdr3_aa: ASSQEGAGVVHNEQF

v_call: TRBV27
j_call: TRBJ2-7
clone_size: .
cdr3_length: 9
cdr3_aa: ASSFSYEQY

v_call: TRBV6-1
j_call: TRBJ1-1
clone_size: .
cdr3_length: 9
cdr3_aa: ASSEYTEAF

v_call: TRBV4-1
j_call: TRBJ2-5
clone_size: .
cdr3_length: 11
cdr3_aa: ASSQGGGETQY

v_call: TRBV5-1
j_call: TRBJ2-7
clone_size: .
cdr3_length: 11
cdr3_aa: ASSPGGIDEQY

v_call: TRBV20-1
j_call: TRBJ1-2
clone_size: .
cdr3_length: 6
cdr3_aa: SASGYT

v_call: TRBV4-1
j_call: TRBJ2-3
clone_size: .
cdr3_length: 14
cdr3_aa: ASSQEGGGGPDTQY

v_call: TRBV7-2
j_call: TRBJ2-1
clone_size: .
cdr3_length: 15
cdr3_aa: ASSLEGMGVLHNEQF

v_call: TRBV9
j_call: TRBJ2-1
clone_size: .
cdr3_length: 11
cdr3_aa: ASSLSGHNEQF

v_call: TRBV27
j_call: TRBJ1-1
clone_size: .
cdr3_length: 11
cdr3_aa: ASSFGGADEAF

v_call: TRBV19
j_call: TRBJ2-7
clone_size: .
cdr3_length: 10
cdr3_aa: ASSETSYEQY

v_call: TRBV27
j_call: TRBJ1-2
clone_size: .
cdr3_length: 11
cdr3_aa: ASSLGANYGYT

v_call: TRBV4-1
j_call: TRBJ1-6
clone_size: .
cdr3_length: 15
cdr3_aa: ASSPPTGSSYNSPLH

v_call: TRBV5-4
j_call: TRBJ2-1
clone_size: .
cdr3_length: 11
cdr3_aa: ASSSYTSDEQF

v_call: TRBV9
j_call: TRBJ1-2
clone_size: once
cdr3_length: 11
cdr3_aa: ASSVVSGAGYT

v_call: TRBV4-1
j_call: TRBJ2-3
clone_size: .
cdr3_length: 11
cdr3_aa: ASSRMHTDTQY

v_call: TRBV11-2
j_call: TRBJ2-1
clone_size: .
cdr3_length: 13
cdr3_aa: ASSLDPGSYNEQF

v_call: TRBV6-1
j_call: TRBJ2-7
clone_size: .
cdr3_length: 12
cdr3_aa: ASSRPGQGYEQY

v_call: TRBV5-8
j_call: TRBJ1-5
clone_size: .
cdr3_length: 12
cdr3_aa: ASSKEYSNQPQH

v_call: TRBV29-1
j_call: TRBJ2-1
clone_size: .
cdr3_length: 11
cdr3_aa: SVDGGFGFEQF

v_call: TRBV6-5
j_call: TRBJ2-7
clone_size: .
cdr3_length: 13
cdr3_aa: ASSPRTDSAYEQY

v_call: TRBV30
j_call: TRBJ1-2
clone_size: .
cdr3_length: 13
cdr3_aa: AWSVSGRESRGYT

v_call: TRBV27
j_call: TRBJ2-1
clone_size: .
cdr3_length: 13
cdr3_aa: ASSLSGAGYNEQF

v_call: TRBV7-3
j_call: TRBJ2-2
clone_size: .
cdr3_length: 11
cdr3_aa: ASSSDTTGELF

v_call: TRBV10-2
j_call: TRBJ2-5
clone_size: .
cdr3_length: 14
cdr3_aa: ASSESLQGEWATQY

v_call: TRBV5-3
j_call: TRBJ2-5
clone_size: once
cdr3_length: 11
cdr3_aa: ARSPTSKETQY

v_call: TRBV28
j_call: TRBJ1-5
clone_size: .
cdr3_length: 13
cdr3_aa: ASSRGQYSNQPQH

v_call: TRBV6-6
j_call: TRBJ2-1
clone_size: .
cdr3_length: 12
cdr3_aa: ASSYYGPSDEQF

v_call: TRBV9
j_call: TRBJ1-6
clone_size: .
cdr3_length: 10
cdr3_aa: ASSVGNSPLH

v_call: TRBV7-6
j_call: TRBJ2-3
clone_size: .
cdr3_length: 14
cdr3_aa: ASSLVPGDDTDTQY

v_call: TRBV19
j_call: TRBJ2-7
clone_size: .
cdr3_length: 14
cdr3_aa: ASSIGAPGQSNEQY

v_call: TRBV5-5
j_call: TRBJ1-1
clone_size: .
cdr3_length: 12
cdr3_aa: ASSLAEMNTEAF